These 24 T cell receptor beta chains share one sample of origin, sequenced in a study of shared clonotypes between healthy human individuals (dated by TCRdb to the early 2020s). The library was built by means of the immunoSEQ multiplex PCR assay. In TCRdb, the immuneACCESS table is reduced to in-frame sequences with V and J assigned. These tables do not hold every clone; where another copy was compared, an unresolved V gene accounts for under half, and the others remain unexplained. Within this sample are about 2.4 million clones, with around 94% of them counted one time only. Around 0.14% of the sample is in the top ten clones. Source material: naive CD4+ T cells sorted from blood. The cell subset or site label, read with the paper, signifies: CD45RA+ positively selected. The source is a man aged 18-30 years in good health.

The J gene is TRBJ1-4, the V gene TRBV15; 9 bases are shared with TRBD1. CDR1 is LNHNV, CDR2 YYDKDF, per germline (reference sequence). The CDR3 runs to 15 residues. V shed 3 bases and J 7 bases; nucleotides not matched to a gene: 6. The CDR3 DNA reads TGTGCCACCAGCAGCTCCGACAGGGGGAGTGAAAAACTGTTTTTT. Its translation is CATSSSDRGSEKLFF.

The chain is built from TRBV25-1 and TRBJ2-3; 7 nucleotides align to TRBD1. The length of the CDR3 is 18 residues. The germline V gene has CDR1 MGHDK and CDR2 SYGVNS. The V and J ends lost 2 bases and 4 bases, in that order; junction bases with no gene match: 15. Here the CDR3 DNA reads TGTGCCAGCAGTGAACCTCGGACAGGCCTAGCCTTCCCAGATACGCAGTATTTT. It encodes CASSEPRTGLAFPDTQYF.

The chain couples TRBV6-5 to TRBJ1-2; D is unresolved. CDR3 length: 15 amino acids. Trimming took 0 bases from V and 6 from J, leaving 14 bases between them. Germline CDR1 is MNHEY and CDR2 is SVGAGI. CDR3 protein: CASSYSSGALDGYTF. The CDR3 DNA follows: TGTGCCAGCAGTTACTCGTCCGGAGCTCTTGATGGCTACACCTTC.

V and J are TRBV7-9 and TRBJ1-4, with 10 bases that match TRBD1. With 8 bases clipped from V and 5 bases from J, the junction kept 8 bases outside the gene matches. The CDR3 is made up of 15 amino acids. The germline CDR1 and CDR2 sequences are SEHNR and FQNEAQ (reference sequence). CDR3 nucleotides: TGTGCCAGCGCCCGACAGGGGGCCGGAAATGAAAAACTGTTTTTT. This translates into CASARQGAGNEKLFF.

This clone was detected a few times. The CDR3 loop is CAWSRGAAYGYTF. CDR3 nucleotides: TGTGCCTGGAGTAGAGGAGCGGCCTATGGCTACACCTTC. This chain uses TRBV30 with TRBJ1-2; D not resolved. The CDR3 is 13 amino acids. V lost 2 bases and J lost 4, with 11 bases in between. Germline CDR1 reads GTSNPN; CDR2 reads SVGIG (reference sequence).

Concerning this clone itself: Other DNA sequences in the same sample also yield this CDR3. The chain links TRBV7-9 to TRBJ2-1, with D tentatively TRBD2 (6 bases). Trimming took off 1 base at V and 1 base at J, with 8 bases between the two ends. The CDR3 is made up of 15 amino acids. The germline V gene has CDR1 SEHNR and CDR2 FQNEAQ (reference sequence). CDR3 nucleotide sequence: TGTGCCAGCAGCTTAGGTAGCGGATCCTACAATGAGCAGTTCTTC. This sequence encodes CASSLGSGSYNEQFF.

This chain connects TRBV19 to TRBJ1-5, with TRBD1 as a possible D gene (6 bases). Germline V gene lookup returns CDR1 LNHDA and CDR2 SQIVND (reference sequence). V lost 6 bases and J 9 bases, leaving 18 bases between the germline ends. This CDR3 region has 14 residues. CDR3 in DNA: TGTGCCAGTAGCCGGGACACTTGGCCGGGGCCCCAGCATTTT. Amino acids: CASSRDTWPGPQHF.

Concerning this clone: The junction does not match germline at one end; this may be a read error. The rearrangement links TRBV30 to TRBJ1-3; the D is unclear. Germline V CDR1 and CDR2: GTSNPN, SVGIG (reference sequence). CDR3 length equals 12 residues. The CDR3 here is CAWSVSENTIYF. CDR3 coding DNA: TGTGCCTGGAGTGTTTCTGAAAACACCATATATTTT.

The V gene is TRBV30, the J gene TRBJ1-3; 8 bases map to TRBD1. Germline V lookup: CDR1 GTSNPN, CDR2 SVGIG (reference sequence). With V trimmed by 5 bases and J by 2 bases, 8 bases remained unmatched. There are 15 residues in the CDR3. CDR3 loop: CAWYDRGSTGNTIYF. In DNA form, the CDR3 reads TGTGCCTGGTACGACAGGGGCTCGACTGGAAACACCATATATTTT.

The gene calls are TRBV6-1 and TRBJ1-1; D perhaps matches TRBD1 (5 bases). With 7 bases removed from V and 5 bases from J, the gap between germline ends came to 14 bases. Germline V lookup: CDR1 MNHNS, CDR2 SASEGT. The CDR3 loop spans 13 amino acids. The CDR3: CASMGLVGTEAFF. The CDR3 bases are TGTGCCAGCATGGGACTCGTTGGGACTGAAGCTTTCTTT.

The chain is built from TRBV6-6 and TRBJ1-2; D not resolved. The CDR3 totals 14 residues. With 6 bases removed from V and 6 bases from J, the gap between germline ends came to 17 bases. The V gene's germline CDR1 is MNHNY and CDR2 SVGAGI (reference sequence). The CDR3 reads CASSTPTELDGYTF. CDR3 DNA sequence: TGTGCCAGCAGCACGCCTACAGAGTTAGATGGCTACACCTTC.

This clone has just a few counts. The CDR3 nucleotides are TGTGCCAGTAGTATACAGGGGTATGGTTCACCCCTCCACTTT. Protein sequence: CASSIQGYGSPLHF. V is TRBV19 and J is TRBJ1-6, with D possibly being TRBD1 (6 bases). Germline V gene data show CDR1 as LNHDA and CDR2 as SQIVND (reference sequence). The CDR3 loop spans 14 amino acids. The V end lost 2 bases, the J end lost 9 bases, and 11 bases lay between the germline ends.

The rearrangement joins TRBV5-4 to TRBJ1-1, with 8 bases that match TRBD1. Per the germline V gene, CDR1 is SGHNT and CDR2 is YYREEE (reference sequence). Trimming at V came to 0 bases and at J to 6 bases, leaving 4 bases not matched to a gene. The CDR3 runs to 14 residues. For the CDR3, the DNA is TGTGCCAGCAGCTTGGTTCAGGGGGCCCCTGAAGCTTTCTTT. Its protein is CASSLVQGAPEAFF.

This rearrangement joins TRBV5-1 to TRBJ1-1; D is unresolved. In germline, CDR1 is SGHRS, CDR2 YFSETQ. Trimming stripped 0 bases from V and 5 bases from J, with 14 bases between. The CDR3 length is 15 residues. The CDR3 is CASSLAGAGVTEAFF. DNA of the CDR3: TGCGCCAGCAGCTTGGCCGGAGCGGGCGTGACTGAAGCTTTCTTT.

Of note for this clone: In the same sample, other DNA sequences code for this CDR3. As DNA, the CDR3 is TGTGCCACCAGCAGAGGACTAGCTGGGAGCTACGAGCAGTACTTC. It yields the protein CATSRGLAGSYEQYF. V and J are TRBV15 and TRBJ2-7; 7 bases are a match to TRBD2. The J segment lost 3 bases and the V segment lost 1 base, leaving 6 bases of the junction unmatched. The CDR3 is made up of 15 amino acids. Germline-derived CDR1 and CDR2 are LNHNV and YYDKDF (reference sequence).

CDR3 loop: CASSRSQTGELFF. The DNA for the CDR3 is TGCGCCAGCAGCCGCTCCCAAACCGGGGAGCTGTTTTTT. The chain couples TRBV4-3 to TRBJ2-2; D remains unclear. Trimming pared 4 bases from V and 5 bases from J, leaving 8 bases between. There are 13 residues in the CDR3. CDR1 is LGHNA, CDR2 YSLEER, per germline.

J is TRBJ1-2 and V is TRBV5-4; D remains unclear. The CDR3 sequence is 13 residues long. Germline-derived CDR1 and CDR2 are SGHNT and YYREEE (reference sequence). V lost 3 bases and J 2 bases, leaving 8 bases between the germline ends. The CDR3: CASSWNKNYGYTF. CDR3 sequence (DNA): TGTGCCAGCAGCTGGAACAAAAACTATGGCTACACCTTC. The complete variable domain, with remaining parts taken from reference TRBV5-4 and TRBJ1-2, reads ETGVTQSPTHLIKTRGQQVTLRCSSQSGHNTVSWYQQALGQGPQFIFQYYREEENGRGNFPPRFSGLQFPNYSSELNVNALELDDSALYLCASSWNKNYGYTFGSGTRLTVV.

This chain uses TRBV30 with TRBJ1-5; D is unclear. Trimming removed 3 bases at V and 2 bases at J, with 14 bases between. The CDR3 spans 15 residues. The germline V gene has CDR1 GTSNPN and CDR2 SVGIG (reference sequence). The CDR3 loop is CAWSRGSLGNQPQHF. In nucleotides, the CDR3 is TGTGCCTGGAGCCGTGGTTCCTTGGGCAATCAGCCCCAGCATTTT.

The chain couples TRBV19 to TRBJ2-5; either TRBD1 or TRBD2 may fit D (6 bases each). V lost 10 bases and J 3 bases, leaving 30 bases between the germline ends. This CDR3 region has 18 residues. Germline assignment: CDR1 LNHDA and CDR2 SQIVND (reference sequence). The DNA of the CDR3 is TGTGCCACTCTCAGAGGGGGGCCTATACCGTCCCCCAAAGAGACCCAGTACTTC. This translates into CATLRGGPIPSPKETQYF.

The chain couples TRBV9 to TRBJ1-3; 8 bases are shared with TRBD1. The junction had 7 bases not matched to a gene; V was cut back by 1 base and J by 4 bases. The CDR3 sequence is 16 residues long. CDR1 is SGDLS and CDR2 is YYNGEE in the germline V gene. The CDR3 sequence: CASSVLSGGRGNTIYF. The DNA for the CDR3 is TGTGCCAGCAGCGTATTATCAGGGGGCAGGGGAAACACCATATATTTT.

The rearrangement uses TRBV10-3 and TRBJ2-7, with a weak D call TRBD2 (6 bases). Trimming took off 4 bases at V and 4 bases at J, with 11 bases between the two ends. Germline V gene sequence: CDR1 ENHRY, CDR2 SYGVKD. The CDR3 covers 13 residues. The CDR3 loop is CAISGRAGYEQYF. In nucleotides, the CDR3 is TGTGCCATCAGTGGGAGGGCTGGGTACGAGCAGTACTTC.

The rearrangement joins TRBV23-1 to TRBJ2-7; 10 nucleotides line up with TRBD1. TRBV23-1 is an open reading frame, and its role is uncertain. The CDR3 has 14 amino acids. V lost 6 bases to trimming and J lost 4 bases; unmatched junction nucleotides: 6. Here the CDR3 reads CASRGQGILYEQYF. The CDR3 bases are TGCGCCAGCAGGGGACAGGGGATCCTATACGAGCAGTACTTC.

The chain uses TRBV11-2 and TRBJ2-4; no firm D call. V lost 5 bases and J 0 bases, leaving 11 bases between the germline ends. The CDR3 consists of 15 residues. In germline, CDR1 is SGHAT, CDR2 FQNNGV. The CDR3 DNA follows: TGTGCCAGCAGCCACTTTGGTGAAGCCAAAAACATTCAGTACTTC. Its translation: CASSHFGEAKNIQYF.

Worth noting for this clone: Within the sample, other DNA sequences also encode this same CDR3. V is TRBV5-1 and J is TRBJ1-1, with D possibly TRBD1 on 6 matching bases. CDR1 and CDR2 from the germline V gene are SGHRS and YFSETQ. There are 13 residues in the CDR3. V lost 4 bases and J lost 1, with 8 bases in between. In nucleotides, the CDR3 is TGCGCCAGCAGCGCGGGACAGAACACTGAAGCTTTCTTT. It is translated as CASSAGQNTEAFF.